This T cell receptor (beta chain) was identified during a study of blood T cell repertoires in COVID-19. The CDR3 sequence is 14 residues long. Germline V gives CDR1 SGHVS, CDR2 FQNEAQ. J lost 2 bases, V lost 3 bases, and 0 bases had no gene match. Sequencing was performed with immunoSEQ multiplex PCR; in TCRdb, only in-frame clones are kept and a portion is missing. This sample has over 80,000 clones, with around 88% found just once. The sample consisted of peripheral blood. The chain employs TRBV7-8 and TRBJ1-5, with TRBD1 matching 8 bases. The TCR sequence derives from a man of 80 years or more with active or convalescent COVID-19. DNA for the CDR3: TGTGCCAGCAGCTTGACAGGGGGCAATCAGCCCCAGCATTTT. Encoded protein: CASSLTGGNQPQHF.